Presented here are 13 T cell receptor beta chains from one specimen sequenced in a study of T and B cells in COVID-19 patients. From blood, roughly 220-550 ng of genomic DNA served as TRB template. Multiplex PCR with BIOMED2 TRB-A/B primer pools amplified TRB rearrangements. TCRdb ran MiXCR on the multiplex PCR reads and lists one entry per CDR3 protein. The table records thousands of distinct CDR3 sequences, 25% to 35% of them present only once. Sequencing was carried out using blood. The receptors originated from a human donor with active COVID-19. The donor label of this sample is uncertain.

The chain employs TRBV7-9 and TRBJ2-7; D is tentatively TRBD1 or TRBD2 (5 bases each). Trimming shortened V by 1 base and J by 1 base, and 11 bases separated the two germline ends. Germline-derived CDR1 and CDR2 are SEHNR and FQNEAQ (reference sequence). The CDR3 extends over 15 amino acids. CDR3 region: CASSLVGDRSYEQYF. The CDR3 DNA follows: TGTGCCAGCAGCTTAGTTGGGGACCGATCCTACGAGCAGTACTTC.

V is TRBV21-1 and J is TRBJ1-1; no DNA check was done on the table's D call, TRBD1. TRBV21-1 is marked as a pseudogene. The CDR3 is made up of 15 amino acids. DNA of the CDR3: TGTGCCAGCGGGGACAGGAGTAGGCCGAACACTGAAGCTTTCTTT. It encodes CASGDRSRPNTEAFF.

J is TRBJ2-1 and V is TRBV6-2 or TRBV6-3; the match to TRBD2 covers 8 bases. The germline gives CDR1 MNHEY, CDR2 SVGEGT. This CDR3 is 19 amino acids long. The junction had 17 bases not matched to a gene; V was cut back by 2 bases and J by 5 bases. The CDR3 loop is CASSYPINPGLAAHNEQFF. CDR3 nucleotide sequence: TGTGCCAGCAGTTACCCTATTAACCCCGGACTAGCCGCTCACAATGAGCAGTTCTTC.

The chain is built from TRBV6-5 and TRBJ2-4; weak D call: TRBD2 (5 bases). This CDR3 region has 16 residues. From germline, CDR1 is MNHEY and CDR2 SVGAGI. V shed 7 bases and J shed 4 bases, with 20 bases lying between them. The CDR3 reads CASTQRGAHGKNIQYF. The CDR3 coding sequence is TGTGCCAGCACCCAACGGGGAGCACATGGTAAAAACATTCAGTACTTC.

This chain links TRBV5-1 with TRBJ2-1, with 11 bases fitting TRBD2. The length of the CDR3 is 15 residues. V trimming: 0 bases; J trimming: 6 bases; junction bases outside the gene matches: 2. The V gene's germline CDR1 is SGHRS and CDR2 YFSETQ. The CDR3: CASSLGTSGSNEQFF. In DNA form, the CDR3 reads TGCGCCAGCAGCTTGGGGACTAGCGGGTCCAATGAGCAGTTCTTC.

This clonotype was counted a few times. The chain joins TRBV24-1 to TRBJ2-1; 10 bases are shared with TRBD1. Germline trimming cut 4 bases from V and 10 bases from J; bases unmatched to any gene: 12. Germline V gene lookup returns CDR1 KGHDR and CDR2 SFDVKD. The CDR3 runs to 16 residues. Here the CDR3 DNA reads TGTGCCACCAGTGACCCTGACAGGGGGCTCACCCCAGAGCAGTTCTTC. It codes for CATSDPDRGLTPEQFF.

The chain carries TRBV27 and TRBJ1-4; 9 bases are shared with TRBD1. The CDR3 runs 15 residues. Trimming took 5 bases from V and 8 from J; bases not matched to a gene: 9. The germline V gene has CDR1 MNHEY and CDR2 SMNVEV (reference sequence). CDR3 residues: CASSTLQGAGEKLFF. The CDR3 nucleotides read TGTGCCAGCAGTACCTTACAGGGGGCTGGAGAAAAACTGTTTTTT.

This clonotype counts as medium-sized (0.01 to 0.1%). J is TRBJ2-1 and V is TRBV6-2 or TRBV6-3, with a weak D call TRBD1 (5 bases). The CDR3 has 15 amino acids. Germline CDR1 reads MNHEY; CDR2 reads SVGEGT. With 8 bases removed from V and 0 bases from J, the gap between germline ends came to 14 bases. The CDR3 reads CASGVRGGSYNEQFF. The CDR3 DNA reads as TGTGCCAGCGGGGTTAGGGGTGGCTCCTACAATGAGCAGTTCTTC.

The chain has TRBV30 and TRBJ2-1; TRBD2 matches 9 bases. CDR3 length: 14 residues. Germline V lookup: CDR1 GTSNPN, CDR2 SVGIG (reference sequence). V dropped 4 bases and J dropped 8; count of bases not matched to a gene: 9. Here the CDR3 DNA reads TGTGCCTGGATGGCGACTAGCGGAGAGGATGAGCAGTTCTTC. Translation gives CAWMATSGEDEQFF. Drawing the rest from reference TRBV30 and TRBJ2-1, the complete variable domain is SQTIHQWPATLVQPVGSPLSLECTVEGTSNPNLYWYRQAAGRGLQLLFYSVGIGQISSEVPQNLSASRPQDRQFILSSKKLLLSDSGFYLCAWMATSGEDEQFFGPGTRLTVL.

V is TRBV21-1 and J is TRBJ1-6. TRBV21-1 is a recognized pseudogene. CDR3 size: 14 residues. CDR3 nucleotide sequence: TGTGCCAGCAGCAAAGGGCAGGGTAGTTCACCCCTCCACTTT. As protein: CASSKGQGSSPLHF.

The chain is built from TRBV6-5 and TRBJ1-6; maybe TRBD1 (6 bases). The assigned J gene may be wrong: the sequence end matches TRBJ1-1 better. The CDR3 covers 14 residues. Per germline, CDR1 MNHEY and CDR2 SVGAGI. Here the CDR3 reads CASSRPGGLGEAFF. In nucleotides, the CDR3 is TGTGCCAGCAGCCGACCGGGGGGGCTTGGTGAAGCTTTCTTT.

Concerning this clonotype itself: A read error is possible here, since a much larger clone lies one base away. The genes are TRBV19 and TRBJ2-7; the match to TRBD1 covers 8 bases. Germline V gene data show CDR1 as LNHDA and CDR2 as SQIVND (reference sequence). The CDR3 is 15 residues long. DNA of the CDR3: TGTGCCAGTAGTATCCGGGGACAGGACTCCTACCAGCAGTACTTC. Amino acid sequence: CASSIRGQDSYQQYF.

The V and J genes are TRBV20-1 and TRBJ2-3, with TRBD2 matching 9 bases. Germline CDR1 is DFQATT and CDR2 is SNEGSKA (reference sequence). The length of the CDR3 is 17 residues. V was clipped by 8 bases and J by 1 base; unmatched bases: 16. The CDR3 DNA reads as TGCAGTTTGGCGGGAGGGAGGAACAAAGCAGGCACAGATACGCAGTATTTT. As protein: CSLAGGRNKAGTDTQYF.